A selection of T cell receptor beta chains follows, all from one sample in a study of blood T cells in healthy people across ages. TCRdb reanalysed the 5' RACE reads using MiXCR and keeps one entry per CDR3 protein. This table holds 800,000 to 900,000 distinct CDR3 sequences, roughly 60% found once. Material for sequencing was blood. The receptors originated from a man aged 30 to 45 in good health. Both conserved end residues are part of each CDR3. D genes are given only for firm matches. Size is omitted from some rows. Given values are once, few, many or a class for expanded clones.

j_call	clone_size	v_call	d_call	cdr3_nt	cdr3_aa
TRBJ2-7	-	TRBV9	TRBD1	TGTGCCAGCAGCGTCGGACAGGGAATGGGCGAGCAGTACTTC	CASSVGQGMGEQYF
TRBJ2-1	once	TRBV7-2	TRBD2	TGTGCCAGCAGCTTGAGCGGGGGGGCTTCCTACAATGAGCAGTTCTTC	CASSLSGGASYNEQFF
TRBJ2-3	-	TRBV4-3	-	TGCGCCAGCAGCCAAGAGGGAGATTACACAGATACGCAGTATTTT	CASSQEGDYTDTQYF
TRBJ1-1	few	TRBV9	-	TGTGCCAGCAGCGCCCTACAGGAGAACACTGAAGCTTTCTTT	CASSALQENTEAFF
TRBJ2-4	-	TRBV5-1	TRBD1	TGCGCCAGCAGCTTGAGGCTCACAGGGGGCCGCAACATTCAGTACTTC	CASSLRLTGGRNIQYF
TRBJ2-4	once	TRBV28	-	TGTGCCAGCGGTGAAACGGGACACAAAAACATTCAGTACTTC	CASGETGHKNIQYF
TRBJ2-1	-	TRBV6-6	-	TGTGCCAGCTTGGCAGTTTCCTACAATGAGCAGTTCTTC	CASLAVSYNEQFF
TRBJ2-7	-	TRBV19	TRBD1	TGTGCCAGTAGTATTGGGACAGGGGCTACCTACGAGCAGTACTTC	CASSIGTGATYEQYF
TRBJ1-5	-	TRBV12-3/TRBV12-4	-	TGTGCCAGCGCCCTGAGGGGAGAACAGCCCCAGCATTTT	CASALRGEQPQHF
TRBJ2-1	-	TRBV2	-	TGTGCCAGCAGTCTCGAGCGGGAGCAGTTCTTC	CASSLEREQFF
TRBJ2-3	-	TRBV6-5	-	TGTGCCAGCAGTTACTCACAGGGTGGCTTAGATACGCAGTATTTT	CASSYSQGGLDTQYF
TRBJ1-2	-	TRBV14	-	TGTGCCAGCAGCCAAGATTTTGGGGGCTTGGAGTATGGCTACACCTTC	CASSQDFGGLEYGYTF
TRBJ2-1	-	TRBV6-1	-	TGTGCCAGCAGTGCGAAGGGCTACAATGAGCAGTTCTTC	CASSAKGYNEQFF
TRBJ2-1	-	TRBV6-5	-	TGTGCCAGCAGCCCCCAGTTAACCCCATTCCCGGATGAGCAGTTCTTC	CASSPQLTPFPDEQFF
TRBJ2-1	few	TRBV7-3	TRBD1	TGTGCCAGCAGTTTACAGGGGGCCGACTACAATGAGCAGTTCTTC	CASSLQGADYNEQFF
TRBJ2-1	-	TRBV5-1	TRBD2	TGCGCCAGTGAAGCGGGGGGCGGTTCCTACAATGAGCAGTTCTTC	CASEAGGGSYNEQFF
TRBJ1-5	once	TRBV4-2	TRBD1	TGTGCCAGCAGCCAGCGGACAGGGGGATATCAGCCCCAGCATTTT	CASSQRTGGYQPQHF
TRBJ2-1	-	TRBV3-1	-	TGTGCCAGCAGCCAAATCTGGGGAAGCTCCTACAATGAGCAGTTCTTC	CASSQIWGSSYNEQFF
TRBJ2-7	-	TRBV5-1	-	TGCGCCAGCCAGGGACACCCCACGGTCTACGAGCAGTACTTC	CASQGHPTVYEQYF
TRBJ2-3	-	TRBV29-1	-	TGCAGCGTTGTCATGGGGGCTAACTTTGCTGCAGATACGCAGTATTTT	CSVVMGANFAADTQYF
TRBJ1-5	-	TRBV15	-	TGTGCCACCAGCAATCACAGGGTTTATAGCAATCAGCCCCAGCATTTT	CATSNHRVYSNQPQHF
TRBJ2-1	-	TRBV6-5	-	TGTGCCAGCAGTTACTCGATCGAAGGGGCCTCCTACAATGAGCAGTTCTTC	CASSYSIEGASYNEQFF
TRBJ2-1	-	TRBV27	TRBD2	TGTGCCAGCAGTTTATTTCCGACTAGCGGGGGGGCGTGGGATGAGCAGTTCTTC	CASSLFPTSGGAWDEQFF
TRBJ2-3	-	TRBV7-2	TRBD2	TGTGCCAGCAGCTCCGGACAATTAGCGGGGGGACCGCAGTATTTT	CASSSGQLAGGPQYF
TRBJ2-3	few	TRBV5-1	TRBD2	TGCGCCAGCAGCCAGCGACTAGCGGGGGGGAGTACGCAGTATTTT	CASSQRLAGGSTQYF
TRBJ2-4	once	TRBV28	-	TGTACCAGCAGTTGGAGTACCACCCCCAAAAACATTCAGTACTTC	CTSSWSTTPKNIQYF
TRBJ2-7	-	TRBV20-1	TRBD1	TGCAGTGCTAGGGACAGGAGAAGCTCCTACGAGCAGTACTTC	CSARDRRSSYEQYF
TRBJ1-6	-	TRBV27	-	TGTGCCAGCAGTTTATGGGGGGCCGACGGCCTCCACTTT	CASSLWGADGLHF
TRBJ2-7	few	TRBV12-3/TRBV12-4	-	TGTGCCAGCAGTTTCCCTTCCCCCTCTGGCGAGCAGTACTTC	CASSFPSPSGEQYF
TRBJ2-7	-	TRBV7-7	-	TGTGCTAGCAGCTACCCCGCGGGACGGAAAACCTACGAGCAGTACTTC	CASSYPAGRKTYEQYF
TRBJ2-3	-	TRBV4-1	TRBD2	TGCGCCAGCAGCCAGATCGGGGGACTAGTTTTAGATACGCAGTATTTT	CASSQIGGLVLDTQYF
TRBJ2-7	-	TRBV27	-	TGTGCCAGCAGTTTATATACTAGCAGACTGTACTACGAGCAGTACTTC	CASSLYTSRLYYEQYF
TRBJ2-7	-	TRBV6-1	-	TGTGCCAGCAGTGAATTGTGGTCCCTCTCCTACGAGCAGTACTTC	CASSELWSLSYEQYF
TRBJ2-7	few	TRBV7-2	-	TGTGCCAGCACCAGACAGGCAGGGAGTAGGTACGAGCAGTACTTC	CASTRQAGSRYEQYF
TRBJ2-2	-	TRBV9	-	TGTGCCAGCAGCTCCCCCGGCAGGTCTACCGGGGAGCTGTTTTTT	CASSSPGRSTGELFF
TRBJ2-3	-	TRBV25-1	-	TGTGCCAGCAGTGAAGGCCTAGCGTCGGATACGCAGTATTTT	CASSEGLASDTQYF
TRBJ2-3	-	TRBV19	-	TGTGCCAGTAGCTTCGTAGTTCCGGATACGCAGTATTTT	CASSFVVPDTQYF
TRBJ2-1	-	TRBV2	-	TGTGCCAGCACGCAGGGCTCCTACAATGAGCAGTTCTTC	CASTQGSYNEQFF
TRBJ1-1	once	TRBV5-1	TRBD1	TGCGCCAGCAGCTCCGGGACAGGGGCTGACACTGAAGCTTTCTTT	CASSSGTGADTEAFF
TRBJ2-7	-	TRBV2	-	TGTGCCACTGGGGGGCCCGATACCTACGAGCAGTACTTC	CATGGPDTYEQYF